Following are 23 T cell receptor beta chains from one sample sequenced in a study of pediatric ulcerative colitis. Clones were read by immunoSEQ multiplex PCR, and TCRdb kept only the in-frame ones, dropping some. The sample has under 5,500 clones, roughly 87% seen once. Sequencing was carried out using blood. These receptors came from a boy aged 5-17 years with mild ulcerative colitis.

The chain employs TRBV4-2 and TRBJ1-1, with TRBD1 as a possible D gene (5 bases). From germline, CDR1 is LGHNA and CDR2 YNFKEQ. CDR3 length: 14 amino acids. With 1 base removed from V and 0 bases from J, the gap between germline ends came to 6 bases. For the CDR3, the DNA is TGTGCCAGCAGCCAAGGACAGCTGAACACTGAAGCTTTCTTT. Residues: CASSQGQLNTEAFF.

This clone has only one observation. The genes are TRBV2 and TRBJ1-1; TRBD1 matches 9 bases. The CDR3 length is 13 residues. Trimming took 11 bases from V and 3 from J; bases not matched to a gene: 7. Germline CDR1 reads SNHLY; CDR2 reads FYNNEI. The CDR3 nucleotides are TGTGCCGGTGGGACAGGGACGTACACTGAAGCTTTCTTT. Encoded protein: CAGGTGTYTEAFF. Supplemented by reference TRBV2 and TRBJ1-1, the full variable domain reads EPEVTQTPSHQVTQMGQEVILRCVPISNHLYFYWYRQILGQKVEFLVSFYNNEISEKSEIFDDQFSVERPDGSNFTLKIRSTKLEDSAMYFCAGGTGTYTEAFFGQGTRLTVV.

J is TRBJ2-5 and V is TRBV5-8; TRBD2 matches 13 bases. This CDR3 has 17 residues. Looked up from germline, CDR1 is SGHTS and CDR2 is YDEGEE. Trimming took 5 bases from V and 5 from J; bases not matched to a gene: 12. In nucleotides, the CDR3 is TGTGCCAGCAGGTTTGGACTAGCGGGAGAAAATCAGGAGACCCAGTACTTC. Translated: CASRFGLAGENQETQYF. Full variable domain (remainder filled in from reference TRBV5-8 and TRBJ2-5): EAGVTQSPTHLIKTRGQQATLRCSPISGHTSVYWYQQALGLGLQFLLWYDEGEERNRGNFPPRFSGRQFPNYSSELNVNALELEDSALYLCASRFGLAGENQETQYFGPGTRLLVL.

This chain connects TRBV28 to TRBJ2-7; maybe TRBD2 (7 bases). Germline lookup yields CDR1 MDHEN and CDR2 SYDVKM. The CDR3 is 15 residues long. Trimming removed 3 bases at V and 0 bases at J, with 12 bases between. The CDR3 spells CASSLSRGASYEQYF. CDR3 bases: TGTGCCAGCAGTTTGTCCCGGGGGGCCTCCTACGAGCAGTACTTC.

The chain joins TRBV19 to TRBJ2-7, with 8 bases lining up with TRBD1. The CDR3 is 12 amino acids. J was trimmed by 2 bases and V by 8 bases; bases with no gene match: 2. Germline V gene data show CDR1 as LNHDA and CDR2 as SQIVND (reference sequence). The CDR3 spells CASGQGTYEQYF. In DNA, the CDR3 is TGTGCCAGTGGACAGGGAACCTACGAGCAGTACTTC.

The chain is built from TRBV28 and TRBJ2-1; no clear D. The CDR3 is 12 residues long. With 3 bases removed from V and 12 bases from J, the gap between germline ends came to 12 bases. In germline, CDR1 is MDHEN, CDR2 SYDVKM. The DNA for the CDR3 is TGTGCCAGCAGTTTGAGGACGATGGGGCAGTTCTTC. Translated: CASSLRTMGQFF.

The CDR3: CASSPGPPKETQYF. The DNA for the CDR3 is TGTGCCAGCAGCCCGGGACCCCCCAAAGAGACCCAGTACTTC. The chain combines TRBV2 with TRBJ2-5; tentatively, D is TRBD1 or TRBD2 (5 bases each). This CDR3 contains 14 residues. V lost 6 bases and J lost 3, with 14 bases in between. CDR1 is SNHLY and CDR2 is FYNNEI in the germline V gene.

The gene calls are TRBV11-1 and TRBJ2-2; 11 positions agree with TRBD2. After removal of 9 bases from V and 5 bases from J, the junction contained 5 bases not matched to a gene. This CDR3 is built from 14 residues. Germline loops: CDR1 SGHAT, CDR2 FQDESV (reference sequence). CDR3 nucleotides: TGTGCCAGTAGCGGGAGGGCCAGAACCGGGGAGCTGTTTTTT. Residues: CASSGRARTGELFF.

The chain joins TRBV7-9 to TRBJ2-2, with D possibly TRBD1 on 6 matching bases. CDR1 SEHNR and CDR2 FQNEAQ come from the germline V gene (reference sequence). The CDR3 totals 18 residues. V was shortened by 6 bases and J by 2 bases, with 22 bases between the two germline ends. CDR3 in amino acids: CASRGKKIQGVNTGELFF. CDR3 nucleotides: TGTGCCAGCAGGGGAAAAAAAATACAGGGAGTCAACACCGGGGAGCTGTTTTTT.

The chain links TRBV6-1 to TRBJ2-3; D is perhaps TRBD1 (6 bases). Looked up from germline, CDR1 is MNHNS and CDR2 is SASEGT. The V and J ends lost 6 bases and 3 bases respectively, with 13 bases between them. This CDR3 comprises 14 residues. The CDR3 nucleotides read TGTGCCAGCAGAGACCCAAGGGGGACAGATACGCAGTATTTT. It yields the protein CASRDPRGTDTQYF.

The rearrangement links TRBV27 to TRBJ1-5; tentatively, D is TRBD1 (5 bases). V dropped 5 bases and J dropped 6 bases, with 8 bases sitting between them. Germline values: CDR1 MNHEY, CDR2 SMNVEV (reference sequence). There are 12 residues in the CDR3. In DNA form, the CDR3 reads TGTGCCAGCAGTCCCCAGGGTCAGCCCCAGCATTTT. This codes for CASSPQGQPQHF.

The rearrangement uses TRBV4-2 and TRBJ2-7; 12 bases align to TRBD1. V lost 0 bases, J lost 6 bases, and 6 bases stayed unmatched. The CDR3 is made up of 16 amino acids. Germline V gene data show CDR1 as LGHNA and CDR2 as YNFKEQ. The CDR3 protein is CASSQDTGTGGSEQYF. Written as DNA, the CDR3 is TGTGCCAGCAGCCAAGATACGGGGACAGGGGGCTCCGAGCAGTACTTC.

The gene calls are TRBV25-1 and TRBJ1-4; 10 positions agree with TRBD1. V gave up 6 bases and J gave up 13 bases; unmatched junction bases: 2. This CDR3 contains 11 residues. Germline loops: CDR1 MGHDK, CDR2 SYGVNS. The CDR3 loop reads CASRDRGRLFF. Here the CDR3 DNA reads TGTGCCAGCAGAGACAGGGGGCGACTGTTTTTT. The whole variable domain, remainder taken from reference TRBV25-1 and TRBJ1-4, is EADIYQTPRYLVIGTGKKITLECSQTMGHDKMYWYQQDPGMELHLIHYSYGVNSTEKGDLSSESTVSRIRTEHFPLTLESARPSHTSQYLCASRDRGRLFFGSGTQLSVL.

The chain couples TRBV10-2 to TRBJ1-1, with 7 nucleotides matching TRBD1. Germline CDR1 WSHSY, CDR2 SAAADI. The trim removed 6 bases at V and 5 bases at J, leaving 6 bases unmatched. This CDR3 comprises 13 residues. The CDR3 nucleotides read TGCGCCAGCAGCGCACAGGGGAGGACTGAAGCTTTCTTT. Protein: CASSAQGRTEAFF.

This clone turned up a few times. V gene TRBV7-9 combines with J gene TRBJ2-7; the match to TRBD2 covers 7 bases. The CDR3 runs to 16 residues. V gave up 0 bases and J gave up 0 bases; unmatched junction bases: 5. Germline V gene data show CDR1 as SEHNR and CDR2 as FQNEAQ (reference sequence). The CDR3, as DNA: TGTGCCAGCAGCTTAGCCCCAGCGGGATCCTCCTACGAGCAGTACTTC. Protein: CASSLAPAGSSYEQYF.

The chain joins TRBV6-4 to TRBJ1-2; TRBD1 aligns across 11 bases. Germline loops: CDR1 MRHNA, CDR2 SNTAGT. Trimming at V came to 6 bases and at J to 7 bases, leaving 7 bases not matched to a gene. CDR3 length: 14 residues. The CDR3 coding sequence is TGTGCCAGCAGCGAGGGACAGGGGGATCGTGGCTACACCTTC. This encodes CASSEGQGDRGYTF.

The chain uses TRBV5-1 and TRBJ1-1; D gene unclear. The CDR3 sequence is 15 residues long. The germline CDR1 and CDR2 sequences are SGHRS and YFSETQ. The V gene lost 0 bases and the J gene lost 7 bases, with 16 bases spanning the gap. CDR3 protein: CASSLDRVTPGEAFF. CDR3 nucleotide sequence: TGCGCCAGCAGCTTGGACAGAGTGACCCCAGGTGAAGCTTTCTTT.

The V and J genes are TRBV5-1 and TRBJ2-1, with 8 bases fitting TRBD2. Germline lookup yields CDR1 SGHRS and CDR2 YFSETQ. The CDR3 runs 18 residues. V lost 6 bases, J lost 4 bases, and 18 bases stayed unmatched. CDR3 coding DNA: TGCGCCAGCATGTGGGGTAGCGGGGTAAACCCATTATACAATGAGCAGTTCTTC. It yields the protein CASMWGSGVNPLYNEQFF.

This sequence joins TRBV6-1 and TRBJ2-5; perhaps D is TRBD1 or TRBD2 (5 bases each). Germline CDR1 reads MNHNS; CDR2 reads SASEGT. The CDR3 runs to 14 residues. V was shortened by 6 bases and J by 5 bases, with 16 bases between the two germline ends. CDR3 nucleotide sequence: TGTGCCAGCAGACCCTCGGGCAGGGAGGAGACCCAGTACTTC. It encodes CASRPSGREETQYF.

The CDR3 spells CASSFTSTGELFF. Here the CDR3 DNA reads TGTGCCAGCAGTTTCACGTCCACCGGGGAGCTGTTTTTT. The V gene is TRBV27, the J gene TRBJ2-2; no reliable D call. V was trimmed by 3 bases and J by 4 bases, leaving 6 bases between them. Germline-derived CDR1 and CDR2 are MNHEY and SMNVEV (reference sequence). The length of the CDR3 is 13 residues.

The chain links TRBV28 to TRBJ2-3; D unclear. Trimming stripped 7 bases from V and 2 bases from J, with 10 bases between. The CDR3 contains 13 residues. CDR1 is MDHEN, CDR2 SYDVKM, per germline. The CDR3 sequence: CASIGQNTDTQYF. CDR3 sequence (DNA): TGTGCCAGCATAGGGCAGAACACAGATACGCAGTATTTT.

This chain connects TRBV7-9 to TRBJ2-1; D is ambiguous. V dropped 1 base and J dropped 3 bases, with 7 bases sitting between them. The CDR3 spans 14 residues. Germline CDR1 is SEHNR and CDR2 is FQNEAQ (reference sequence). The CDR3 DNA follows: TGTGCCAGCAGCTTAGGGCCGGGCTACAATGAGCAGTTCTTC. Amino acids: CASSLGPGYNEQFF.

This chain joins TRBV19 and TRBJ2-7; 14 nucleotides match TRBD2. The CDR3 loop spans 20 amino acids. Germline CDR1 LNHDA, CDR2 SQIVND (reference sequence). V shed 4 bases and J 0 bases; nucleotides not matched to a gene: 14. CDR3 in amino acids: CASSSLSGTSGSGSSYEQYF. The CDR3 DNA follows: TGTGCCAGTAGTAGTCTCTCCGGGACTAGCGGGAGCGGTAGCTCCTACGAGCAGTACTTC.